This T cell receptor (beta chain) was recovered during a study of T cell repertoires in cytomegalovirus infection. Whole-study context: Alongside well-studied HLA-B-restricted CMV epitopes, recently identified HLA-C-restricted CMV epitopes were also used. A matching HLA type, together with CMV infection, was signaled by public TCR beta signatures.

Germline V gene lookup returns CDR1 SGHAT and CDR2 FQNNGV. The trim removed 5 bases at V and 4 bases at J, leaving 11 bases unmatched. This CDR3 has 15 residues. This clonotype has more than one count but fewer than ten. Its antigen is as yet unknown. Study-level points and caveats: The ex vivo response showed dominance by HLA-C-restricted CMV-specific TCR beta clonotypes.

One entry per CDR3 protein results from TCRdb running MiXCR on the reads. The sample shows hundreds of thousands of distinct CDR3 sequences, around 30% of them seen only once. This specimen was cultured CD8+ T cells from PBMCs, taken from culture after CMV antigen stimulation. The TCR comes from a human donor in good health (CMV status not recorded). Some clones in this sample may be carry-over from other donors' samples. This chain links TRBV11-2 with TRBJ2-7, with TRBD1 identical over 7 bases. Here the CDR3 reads CASSQNRGFMYEQYV. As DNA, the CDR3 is TGTGCCAGCAGCCAAAACAGGGGATTTATGTACGAGCAGTACGTC.